The TCR beta chain described here comes from a study of PD-L1 blockade in urothelial cancer. Study background: Dosed intravenously at 1,200 mg every 3 weeks, atezolizumab was initiated by patients at some point between 2012 and 2014. Of prior chemotherapy regimens, patients had received between 0 and 3.

TCR analog templates of synthetic origin were spiked into each PCR. Sequencing was performed with immunoSEQ multiplex PCR; in TCRdb, only in-frame clones are kept and a portion is missing. Of some 51,000 clones in the sample, around 86% were seen once. V shed 5 bases and J 5 bases; nucleotides not matched to a gene: 0. The CDR3 is 13 residues long. The germline CDR1 and CDR2 sequences are LNHDA and SQIVND (reference sequence). The source was PBMCs, collected around atezolizumab (anti-PD-L1) treatment. The J gene is TRBJ1-4, the V gene TRBV19; 9 bases are shared with TRBD1. The receptor comes from a man in his 60s with urothelial cancer. The CDR3 DNA reads as TGTGCCAGTAGTGGACAGGGGAATGAAAAACTGTTTTTT. Encoded protein: CASSGQGNEKLFF.